This T cell receptor beta chain was recorded in a study of T cells in localized non-small cell lung cancer. TCRdb keeps only in-frame clones here, not all; method: immunoSEQ multiplex PCR. The sample shows 30,000 to 35,000 clones, about nine tenths of them seen only once. Comments on this clone: Antigen specificity is unknown.

Trimming stripped 5 bases from V and 10 bases from J, with 11 bases between. CDR1 is MNHEY, CDR2 SVGAGI, per germline. The CDR3 spans 12 residues. Notes on the study in general: Multi-region tumor sequencing was not done, so intratumor heterogeneity could not be excluded. Among blood samples, higher T cell density accompanied longer overall survival.

This chain uses TRBV6-5 with TRBJ1-4; D is uncertain. The origin of this receptor is a woman aged 35-75 years with stage I lung adenocarcinoma. Sequenced material: peripheral blood, taken before any cancer treatment. CDR3 in DNA: TGTGCCAGCAGTATCGCAGAGAGAAAACTGTTTTTT. This translates into CASSIAERKLFF.